Presented here are 17 T cell receptor beta chains from one specimen sequenced in a study of regulatory T cells in long-lasting Graves disease. CDR3-region Arm-PCR and iRepertoire HTBI primers produced the TCR beta libraries. TCRdb reprocessed the multiplex PCR reads via MiXCR and lists one record per CDR3 protein. The repertoire consists of fewer than 550,000 distinct CDR3 sequences, with roughly a sixth occurring once and the leading ten covering around a quarter. Stated time point: newly diagnosed GD, antithyroid drugs for less than 3 months. Isolated PBMC RNA provided the starting material for the TCR library. These data are also associated with another study on T cells in Graves' hyperthyroidism and ophthalmopathy.

The source was peripheral blood mononuclear cells (PBMCs), collected at new diagnosis, from a patient treated with antithyroid drugs. These receptors all stem from a woman aged 40-60 years with Graves disease.

V and J are TRBV5-7 and TRBJ2-4; weak D call: TRBD1 (6 bases). TRBV5-7 is an ORF for which the function is uncertain. V lost 3 bases, J lost 1 base, and 11 bases lay in between. This CDR3 region has 15 residues. The CDR3 DNA reads as TGTGCCAGCAGCTCGTACCAGGGGGCCAAAAACATTCAGTACTTC. It codes for CASSSYQGAKNIQYF.

The chain recombines TRBV4-1 with TRBJ1-1, with TRBD1 matching over 7 bases. This CDR3 spans 15 amino acids. Unmatched junction bases numbered 7, after V lost 0 bases and J lost 6 bases. Germline V lookup: CDR1 MGHRA, CDR2 YSYEKL. The CDR3 is CASSQDIGGWAEAFF. The DNA of the CDR3 is TGCGCCAGCAGCCAAGATATAGGGGGCTGGGCTGAAGCTTTCTTT.

This clonotype has a count of ten or more. CDR3 loop: CASSFGRGTRPMNTEAFF. In nucleotides, the CDR3 is TGTGCCAGCAGTTTCGGTCGAGGTACACGACCTATGAACACTGAAGCTTTCTTT. The chain carries TRBV12-3 or TRBV12-4 and TRBJ1-1, with D unresolved. The CDR3 is 18 residues long. V gave up 3 bases and J gave up 0 bases, with 20 bases separating them.

This clonotype was recorded many times. The rearrangement links TRBV20-1 to TRBJ1-5; possibly TRBD1 for D (5 bases). This CDR3 spans 14 amino acids. Trimming took 0 bases from V and 7 from J, leaving 13 bases between them. In germline, CDR1 is DFQATT, CDR2 SNEGSKA (reference sequence). Here the CDR3 reads CSARDGSGNQPQHF. CDR3 coding DNA: TGCAGTGCTAGAGATGGTTCAGGGAACCAGCCCCAGCATTTT.

This clonotype has ten or more counts. The CDR3 sequence: CSASPGPNYEQYF. The CDR3 bases are TGCAGTGCTAGTCCAGGACCTAACTACGAGCAGTACTTC. The V and J genes are TRBV20-1 and TRBJ2-7; no definite D call. The CDR3 totals 13 residues. The germline V gene has CDR1 DFQATT and CDR2 SNEGSKA (reference sequence). The V gene lost 3 bases and the J gene lost 3 bases, with 12 bases spanning the gap.

Turning to this clonotype: No conserved phenylalanine or tryptophan is present at the end of the CDR3, so a read error is the likely explanation. V usage is TRBV7-3 and J usage is TRBJ2-5; a weak D match, TRBD1 (7 bases). Trimming pared 5 bases from V and 4 bases from J, leaving 11 bases between. Germline V gene sequence: CDR1 SGHTA, CDR2 FQGTGA. This CDR3 has 13 amino acids. The chain's CDR3 is CASSPGGGETQYL. For the CDR3, the DNA is TGTGCCAGCAGCCCAGGGGGAGGAGAGACCCAGTACCTC.

The chain carries TRBV30 and TRBJ2-6; D gene uncertain. Deletions cut 1 base from V and 0 bases from J, with 4 bases between. The CDR3 is made up of 14 amino acids. Germline assignment: CDR1 GTSNPN and CDR2 SVGIG (reference sequence). Written as DNA, the CDR3 is TGTGCCTGGAGTGCTCACTCTGGGGCCAACGTCCTGACTTTC. Protein product: CAWSAHSGANVLTF.

This clonotype showed up many times. This sequence joins TRBV7-9 and TRBJ2-5; 12 bases fit TRBD2. Germline assignment: CDR1 SEHNR and CDR2 FQNEAQ (reference sequence). The CDR3 length is 17 residues. Trimming cost V 3 bases and J 0 bases; bases outside gene matches: 5. CDR3: CASSFPLAGGYQETQYF. CDR3 coding DNA: TGTGCCAGCAGCTTCCCGCTAGCGGGAGGGTACCAAGAGACCCAGTACTTC.

This rearrangement joins TRBV4-1 to TRBJ1-2; D call uncertain. The CDR3 runs 14 residues. Germline V gives CDR1 MGHRA, CDR2 YSYEKL. Trimming cost V 1 base and J 6 bases, with 12 bases left between them. The DNA of the CDR3 is TGCGCCAGCAGCCAAGTCCACACCGAGGATGGCTACACCTTC. This codes for CASSQVHTEDGYTF.

In its sample, this clonotype was seen many times. The gene calls are TRBV20-1 and TRBJ1-1, with a tentative D call TRBD1 (5 bases). Between the trimmed V and J ends, which lost 3 bases and 3 bases, there was a span of 8 bases. In germline, CDR1 is DFQATT, CDR2 SNEGSKA (reference sequence). This CDR3 has 12 residues. The CDR3 loop reads CSASSRDTEAFF. As DNA, the CDR3 is TGCAGTGCTAGTAGCAGGGACACTGAAGCTTTCTTT.

Only a few counts were recorded for this clonotype. The V gene is TRBV9, the J gene TRBJ2-2, with a possible D match to TRBD1 (6 bases). CDR1 is SGDLS and CDR2 is YYNGEE in the germline V gene. V was trimmed by 0 bases and J by 4 bases, leaving 10 bases between them. The CDR3 sequence is 15 residues long. CDR3 sequence (DNA): TGTGCCAGCAGCGTAGGGACAGTCTCCACCGGGGAGCTGTTTTTT. It is translated as CASSVGTVSTGELFF. Variable domain in full (rest from reference TRBV9 and TRBJ2-2): DSGVTQTPKHLITATGQRVTLRCSPRSGDLSVYWYQQSLDQGLQFLIQYYNGEERAKGNILERFSAQQFPDLHSELNLSSLELGDSALYFCASSVGTVSTGELFFGEGSRLTVL.

Concerning this clonotype: One junction end disagrees with the germline gene, perhaps due to a read error. The chain combines TRBV7-3 with TRBJ2-1, with D maybe TRBD2 (6 bases). The CDR3 is 14 amino acids. The V gene's germline CDR1 is SGHTA and CDR2 FQGTGA. This chain's CDR3 is CASSLTRDRNEQLF. The CDR3, as DNA: TGTGCCAGCAGCTTAACGCGGGATAGGAATGAGCAGCTCTTC.

This clonotype occurred many times. The J gene is TRBJ2-3, the V gene TRBV7-6; no clear D gene. CDR3 length: 14 residues. CDR1 is SGHVS, CDR2 FNYEAQ, per germline. V was pared by 5 bases and J by 0 bases, with 9 bases between. CDR3: CASSPMDSTDTQYF. The CDR3 nucleotides read TGTGCCAGCAGCCCGATGGACAGCACAGATACGCAGTATTTT.

The chain is built from TRBV11-2 and TRBJ1-6, with D perhaps matching TRBD1 (6 bases). Trimming removed 5 bases at V and 0 bases at J, with 20 bases between. Germline values: CDR1 SGHAT, CDR2 FQNNGV. CDR3 length equals 19 residues. The CDR3 loop is CASSPDRRSTSSYNSPLHF. CDR3 DNA: TGTGCCAGCAGCCCTGACAGGAGGTCTACCTCCTCCTATAATTCACCCCTCCACTTT.

The J gene is TRBJ2-1, the V gene TRBV3-1, with D perhaps matching TRBD1 or TRBD2 (7 bases each). This CDR3 has 14 residues. Germline V gives CDR1 LGHDT, CDR2 YNNKEL (reference sequence). V lost 2 bases and J lost 14, with 19 bases in between. In nucleotides, the CDR3 is TGTGCCAGCAGCCAAAGGGAGGGGGCCCCAGGGGAGTTCTTC. This encodes CASSQREGAPGEFF.

There are many counts of this clonotype. The genes are TRBV13 and TRBJ1-2, with D possibly TRBD1 on 6 matching bases. This CDR3 has 15 amino acids. Trimming took off 3 bases at V and 4 bases at J, with 15 bases between the two ends. Germline V gene lookup returns CDR1 PRHDT and CDR2 FYEKMQ (reference sequence). DNA of the CDR3: TGTGCCAGCAGCTTGTGGGCAGGGGAGTCCTATGGCTACACCTTC. This codes for CASSLWAGESYGYTF.

This clonotype was recorded a few times. The V and J genes are TRBV3-1 and TRBJ2-5; D not certain. CDR3 size: 13 residues. The V gene lost 1 base and the J gene lost 3 bases, with 6 bases spanning the gap. The germline CDR1 and CDR2 sequences are LGHDT and YNNKEL (reference sequence). The CDR3 region has the DNA TGTGCCAGCAGCCAAGGACACGAAGAGACCCAGTACTTC. Translation: CASSQGHEETQYF.